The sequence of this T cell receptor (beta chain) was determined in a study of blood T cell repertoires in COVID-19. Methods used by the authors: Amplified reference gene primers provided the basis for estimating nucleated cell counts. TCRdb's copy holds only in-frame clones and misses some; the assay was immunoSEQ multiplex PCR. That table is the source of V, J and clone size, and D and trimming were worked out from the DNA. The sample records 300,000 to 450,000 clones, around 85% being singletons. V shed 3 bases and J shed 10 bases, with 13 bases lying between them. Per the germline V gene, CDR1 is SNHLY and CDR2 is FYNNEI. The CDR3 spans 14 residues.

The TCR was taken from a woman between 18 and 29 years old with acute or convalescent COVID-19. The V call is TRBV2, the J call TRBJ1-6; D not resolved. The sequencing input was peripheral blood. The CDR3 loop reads CASSDGGGSSPLHF. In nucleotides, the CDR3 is TGTGCCAGCAGTGATGGAGGCGGAAGCTCACCCCTCCACTTT.